Included here is one TCR beta chain sequence, with context. Data came from immunoSEQ multiplex PCR; TCRdb stores just in-frame clones and leaves some out. The sample carries 300,000 to 400,000 clones, 80% to 90% recorded once. This record comes from a study of blood T cell repertoires in COVID-19. Background on the study: Acute-phase and convalescent COVID-19 samples originated in the United States, Italy and Spain. PBMCs, B-cell-depleted T cells, or T cells provided the cDNA or gDNA that made up the material.

The source of this sequence is a man aged 30-40 years with active or convalescent COVID-19. Material: peripheral blood.

The CDR3 sequence: CASSPTGNTEAFF. The CDR3, as DNA: TGTGCCAGCAGCCCGACAGGGAACACTGAAGCTTTCTTT. The chain uses TRBV3-1 (or the pseudogene TRBV3-2) and TRBJ1-1; tentative D call: TRBD1 (6 bases). This CDR3 spans 13 amino acids. V gave up 4 bases and J gave up 1 base, with 7 bases separating them. Germline lookup yields CDR1 LGHDT and CDR2 YNNKEL (reference sequence).